The text below deals with one TCR beta chain. The data stem from a study of cytomegalovirus exposure and HLA in healthy donors. The CDR3 totals 17 residues. V was trimmed by 4 bases and J by 4 bases, leaving 21 bases between them. Per the germline V gene, CDR1 is SGHKS and CDR2 is YYEKEE (reference sequence). The PCR ran on 60 Vbeta and 13 Jbeta primers. This table comes from immunoSEQ multiplex PCR, and its TCRdb copy is limited to in-frame clones, with some not included. The sample carries roughly 130,000 clones, more than 75% recorded once. This clonotype was sampled from a female donor in good health and CMV-seronegative. Specimen: PBMCs. The chain has TRBV5-5 and TRBJ2-1; a possible D gene is TRBD2 (6 bases). CDR3 in DNA: TGTGCCAGCAGCCCCCTAACCGGGACGGGAGATTACAATGAGCAGTTCTTC. As protein: CASSPLTGTGDYNEQFF.